This T cell receptor (beta chain) appears in the sequencing data of a study of T-cell reconstitution after alpha-beta-depleted transplantation in children. Molecular barcoding with unique molecular identifiers was used for the TCRbeta library. TCRdb redid the calling of the PCR reads with MiXCR, one entry per CDR3 protein. Here the sample spans more than 550,000 distinct CDR3 sequences, about 10% being singletons. This clonotype has just a few counts. With 0 bases clipped from V and 8 bases from J, the junction kept 5 bases outside the gene matches. The CDR3 sequence is 14 residues long. Germline V gene sequence: CDR1 SGHTA, CDR2 FQGTGA.

The sequence derives from a human donor who donated a stem cell graft to a child with acute myeloid leukemia. The material was PBMCs from the stem cell graft donor, obtained from the stem cell graft. V and J are TRBV7-3 and TRBJ1-1; 8 bases are shared with TRBD1. The CDR3 protein is CASSLTVQGGEAFF. The CDR3 nucleotides are TGTGCCAGCAGCTTAACGGTACAGGGGGGGGAAGCTTTCTTT.